This TCR beta chain was identified in a study of blood T cell repertoires in COVID-19. Across the study: Samples of COVID-19 (acute and convalescent) were obtained from the United States, Italy and Spain. PBMCs, B-cell-depleted T cells, or T cells were the source of the cDNA or gDNA that made up the material.

Authors' analysis steps: Reference gene primer amplification gave nucleated cell count estimates. This table comes from immunoSEQ multiplex PCR, and its TCRdb copy is limited to in-frame clones, with some not included. D and trimming were read from the DNA, whereas the V and J calls and clone size are those reported in that table. The sample includes 170,000 or so clones, 85% to 95% of them seen just once. Sequenced input: peripheral blood. This sequence originates from a man aged 50-59 years with acute or convalescent COVID-19.

The DNA for the CDR3 is TGTGCCAGCAGCCCGCGACTAGCGGGAGTTCAACGTGAGCAGTTCTTC. It encodes CASSPRLAGVQREQFF. The chain links TRBV7-9 to TRBJ2-1; the match to TRBD2 covers 12 bases. After removal of 5 bases from V and 9 bases from J, the junction contained 11 bases not matched to a gene. Germline V lookup: CDR1 SEHNR, CDR2 FQNEAQ (reference sequence). This CDR3 contains 16 residues. The full variable domain, with the rest looked up from reference TRBV7-9 and TRBJ2-1, is DTGVSQNPRHKITKRGQNVTFRCDPISEHNRLYWYRQTLGQGPEFLTYFQNEAQLEKSRLLSDRFSAERPKGSFSTLEIQRTEQGDSAMYLCASSPRLAGVQREQFFGPGTRLTVL.